Detailed here is one T cell receptor (beta chain). Trimming removed 5 bases at V and 4 bases at J, with 12 bases between. This CDR3 region has 14 residues. Germline V gene data show CDR1 as MNHEY and CDR2 as SMNVEV (reference sequence). This sample was included in a study of blood T cell repertoires in COVID-19. Study background: Both acute and convalescent COVID-19 samples were obtained from the United States, Italy and Spain. The analysed material was cDNA or gDNA that came from T cells, B-cell-depleted T cells, or PBMCs.

Authors' data handling: The assay estimated nucleated cells by amplifying reference gene primers. The method was immunoSEQ multiplex PCR; TCRdb's version includes in-frame clones alone and lacks a portion of them. Clone size and the V and J calls come from that table; the DNA yielded D and trimming. The table includes some 200,000 clones, roughly nine tenths detected once. The chain employs TRBV27 and TRBJ1-5; D remains unclear. The sequencing sample was made of peripheral blood. The TCR comes from a man in his sixties with active or convalescent COVID-19. The CDR3 sequence is CASSRSGINQPQHF. The CDR3 DNA sequence: TGTGCCAGCAGTCGAAGCGGTATAAATCAGCCCCAGCATTTT.